These 30 T cell receptor beta chains share one sample of origin, sequenced in a study of blood T cell repertoires in COVID-19. Sequencing used immunoSEQ multiplex PCR; TCRdb keeps in-frame clones, though not all of them. The data show 400,000 or so clones, about 90% seen once. Sequenced material: PBMCs or T cells enriched from blood (not recorded which). The receptors stem from a man between 18 and 35 years old who had recovered from COVID-19.

This clone was counted once. The rearrangement joins TRBV15 to TRBJ2-5; no definite D call. CDR3 length equals 14 residues. Germline V gene data show CDR1 as LNHNV and CDR2 as YYDKDF (reference sequence). Trimming removed 5 bases at V and 1 base at J, with 11 bases between. This CDR3 reads CATSPDTRQETQYF. As DNA, the CDR3 is TGTGCCACCAGCCCCGACACCCGCCAAGAGACCCAGTACTTC.

This chain joins TRBV5-5 and TRBJ1-5, with D unresolved. Trimming took off 0 bases at V and 4 bases at J, with 8 bases between the two ends. In germline, CDR1 is SGHKS, CDR2 YYEKEE (reference sequence). The CDR3 sequence is 14 residues long. For the CDR3, the DNA is TGTGCCAGCAGCTTGGTAACGGGGAATCAGCCCCAGCATTTT. It is translated as CASSLVTGNQPQHF.

This rearrangement joins TRBV7-2 to TRBJ1-5; D gene ambiguous. In germline, CDR1 is SGHTA, CDR2 FQGNSA. This CDR3 comprises 15 residues. Deletions cut 3 bases from V and 2 bases from J, with 11 bases between. The CDR3 sequence is CASSFVAPGNQPQHF. CDR3 sequence (DNA): TGTGCCAGCAGCTTTGTAGCACCGGGCAATCAGCCCCAGCATTTT.

This clone was observed a few times. The V gene is TRBV2, the J gene TRBJ1-5, with 10 positions matching TRBD1. The CDR3 contains 17 residues. V lost 4 bases and J lost 6; bases outside the gene matches: 12. The V gene's germline CDR1 is SNHLY and CDR2 FYNNEI. The CDR3 coding sequence is TGTGCCAGCAGTGCCGGGACAGGGGCTCTGGGGGGTCAGCCCCAGCATTTT. It codes for CASSAGTGALGGQPQHF.

The chain joins TRBV27 to TRBJ1-1, with unresolved D. Germline CDR1 is MNHEY and CDR2 is SMNVEV (reference sequence). The V and J ends lost 7 bases and 8 bases respectively, with 2 bases between them. The CDR3 is 8 residues long. The CDR3 spells CASTEAFF. For the CDR3, the DNA is TGTGCCAGCACAGAAGCTTTCTTT.

The chain carries TRBV7-3 and TRBJ2-1; D possibly corresponds to TRBD1 (6 bases). This CDR3 is 13 amino acids long. V lost 5 bases to trimming and J lost 10 bases, with 15 bases between them. The V gene's germline CDR1 is SGHTA and CDR2 FQGTGA. The CDR3 sequence is CASSAHLDREQFF. The CDR3 nucleotides are TGTGCCAGCAGCGCCCATTTGGACAGAGAGCAGTTCTTC. The complete variable domain, with remaining parts taken from reference TRBV7-3 and TRBJ2-1, reads GAGVSQTPSNKVTEKGKYVELRCDPISGHTALYWYRQSLGQGPEFLIYFQGTGAADDSGLPNDRFFAVRPEGSVSTLKIQRTERGDSAVYLCASSAHLDREQFFGPGTRLTVL.

The rearrangement uses TRBV30 and TRBJ2-7, with D possibly being TRBD1 (6 bases). Germline V CDR1 and CDR2: GTSNPN, SVGIG (reference sequence). V was trimmed by 2 bases and J by 3 bases, leaving 11 bases between them. This CDR3 comprises 13 residues. This CDR3 reads CAWSPTGFYEQYF. CDR3 nucleotides: TGTGCCTGGAGTCCAACAGGGTTCTACGAGCAGTACTTC.

The J gene is TRBJ1-2, the V gene TRBV18; 11 bases match TRBD1. From germline, CDR1 is KGHSH and CDR2 LQKENI. Unmatched junction bases numbered 7, after V lost 3 bases and J lost 7 bases. This CDR3 is built from 15 residues. The CDR3 DNA is TGTGCCAGCTCACCCCCCGGGACAGGGGGGATTGGCTACACCTTC. Protein product: CASSPPGTGGIGYTF. Full variable domain (remainder filled in from reference TRBV18 and TRBJ1-2): NAGVMQNPRHLVRRRGQEARLRCSPMKGHSHVYWYRQLPEEGLKFMVYLQKENIIDESGMPKERFSAEFPKEGPSILRIQQVVRGDSAAYFCASSPPGTGGIGYTFGSGTRLTVV.

The chain has TRBV7-9 and TRBJ2-6; D is undetermined. Germline V gene sequence: CDR1 SEHNR, CDR2 FQNEAQ (reference sequence). The V end was cut by 5 bases, the J end by 0 bases, with 8 bases between. This CDR3 has 15 residues. This CDR3 is CASSRVSSGANVLTF. The CDR3 DNA follows: TGTGCCAGCAGCCGAGTTAGCTCTGGGGCCAACGTCCTGACTTTC.

The chain is built from TRBV24-1 and TRBJ2-2, with D possibly matching TRBD1 (7 bases). Germline CDR1 KGHDR, CDR2 SFDVKD. Trimming cost V 9 bases and J 5 bases, with 21 bases left between them. The CDR3 contains 16 residues. CDR3 protein: CATAGTAALETGELFF. CDR3 nucleotides: TGTGCCACCGCGGGGACAGCGGCTTTAGAAACCGGGGAGCTGTTTTTT.

V and J are TRBV7-9 and TRBJ2-3; 15 nucleotides agree with TRBD2. CDR1 and CDR2 from the germline V gene are SEHNR and FQNEAQ (reference sequence). The J segment lost 4 bases and the V segment lost 5 bases, leaving 10 bases of the junction unmatched. The CDR3 spans 18 residues. CDR3 nucleotide sequence: TGTGCCAGCAGCCTCCGGACTAGCGGGAGGGCCGTGGCAGATACGCAGTATTTT. It encodes CASSLRTSGRAVADTQYF.

The chain joins TRBV4-1 to TRBJ1-5; possible D gene TRBD1, 6 bases. Germline V CDR1 and CDR2: MGHRA, YSYEKL. The CDR3 has 17 residues. Trimming cost V 3 bases and J 7 bases, with 22 bases left between them. CDR3 sequence reads: CASSHGGAGGASQPQHF. The CDR3 coding sequence is TGCGCCAGCAGCCACGGCGGGGCGGGGGGCGCGTCCCAGCCCCAGCATTTT.

The V gene is TRBV11-1, the J gene TRBJ2-7, with D possibly TRBD2 on 6 matching bases. This CDR3 contains 14 residues. Germline CDR1 reads SGHAT; CDR2 reads FQDESV (reference sequence). V was clipped by 0 bases and J by 5 bases, with 11 bases between them. The CDR3 DNA reads TGTGCCAGCAGCTTAGCGAGACTAGACCACGAGCAGTACTTC. As protein: CASSLARLDHEQYF.

This chain joins TRBV9 and TRBJ2-5; 15 bases are a match to TRBD2. The V and J ends lost 6 bases and 4 bases, in that order; junction bases with no gene match: 4. The germline V gene encodes CDR1 SGDLS and CDR2 YYNGEE. The CDR3 extends over 15 amino acids. The CDR3 loop reads CASTMGLAGGETQYF. The DNA of the CDR3 is TGTGCCAGCACGATGGGACTAGCGGGAGGAGAGACCCAGTACTTC.

The chain is built from TRBV6-1 and TRBJ1-2; the D gene is possibly TRBD1 (5 bases). V lost 0 bases, J lost 8 bases, and 22 bases lay in between. The V gene's germline CDR1 is MNHNS and CDR2 SASEGT. CDR3 length: 17 amino acids. The CDR3 DNA is TGTGCCAGCAGTGAAGCCCCCGGGGGGGGACCGGGACGGGGCTACACCTTC. Translation: CASSEAPGGGPGRGYTF.

This clone was seen at least ten times. Here the CDR3 reads CAWSKGTGSGAFF. The CDR3, as DNA: TGTGCCTGGAGTAAGGGGACAGGGAGCGGAGCTTTCTTT. This chain joins TRBV30 and TRBJ1-1, with 9 nucleotides matching TRBD1. V gave up 2 bases and J gave up 10 bases; unmatched junction bases: 8. Germline V gene data show CDR1 as GTSNPN and CDR2 as SVGIG (reference sequence). This CDR3 comprises 13 residues. Full variable domain (outside the CDR3, taken from reference TRBV30 and TRBJ1-1): SQTIHQWPATLVQPVGSPLSLECTVEGTSNPNLYWYRQAAGRGLQLLFYSVGIGQISSEVPQNLSASRPQDRQFILSSKKLLLSDSGFYLCAWSKGTGSGAFFGQGTRLTVV.

The chain carries TRBV3-1 (or the pseudogene TRBV3-2) and TRBJ1-1; maybe TRBD1 (5 bases). Germline assignment: CDR1 LGHDT and CDR2 YNNKEL (reference sequence). V lost 1 base, J lost 0 bases, and 6 bases lay in between. This CDR3 contains 14 residues. The CDR3 loop reads CASSQVGVNTEAFF. CDR3 DNA sequence: TGTGCCAGCAGCCAAGTAGGGGTGAACACTGAAGCTTTCTTT.

The J gene is TRBJ2-7, the V gene TRBV13, with a tentative D call TRBD2 (5 bases). This CDR3 region has 15 residues. Per germline, CDR1 PRHDT and CDR2 FYEKMQ (reference sequence). The V gene lost 5 bases and the J gene lost 3 bases, with 17 bases spanning the gap. The CDR3 DNA sequence: TGTGCCAGCAGCGAAGATCCTAGCCCCAGCTACGAGCAGTACTTC. Translation gives CASSEDPSPSYEQYF.

With respect to this clone: Relative to the germline gene, one junction end is altered; a read error may explain this. The V call is TRBV7-6, the J call TRBJ2-5, with 11 positions matching TRBD2. CDR1 is SGHVS, CDR2 FNYEAQ, per germline. This CDR3 region has 14 residues. CDR3 nucleotides: TGTGCCAGCAGCCTAGCGGGAGGATCAGAGACCCAGTACTTC. As protein: CASSLAGGSETQYF. Looking up the rest from reference TRBV7-6 and TRBJ2-5 gives the full variable domain: GAGVSQSPRYKVTKRGQDVALRCDPISGHVSLYWYRQALGQGPEFLTYFNYEAQQDKSGLPNDRFSAERPEGSISTLTIQRTEQRDSAMYRCASSLAGGSETQYFGPGTRLLVL.

This clone showed up just a few times. The chain couples TRBV28 to TRBJ1-2, with 8 bases that match TRBD1. CDR3 length: 14 residues. CDR1 MDHEN and CDR2 SYDVKM come from the germline V gene. J gave up 2 bases and V 2 bases, and 1 base lay outside the gene matches. The CDR3 is CASSLRTGNYGYTF. CDR3 coding DNA: TGTGCCAGCAGTTTACGGACAGGGAACTATGGCTACACCTTC.

This sequence joins TRBV6-6 and TRBJ2-1; D ambiguous. The CDR3 is 13 amino acids. Trimming removed 0 bases at V and 4 bases at J, with 4 bases between. Germline CDR1 is MNHNY and CDR2 is SVGAGI (reference sequence). In DNA, the CDR3 is TGTGCCAGCAGTTACTCACTATACAATGAGCAGTTCTTC. This encodes CASSYSLYNEQFF.

The V gene is TRBV19, the J gene TRBJ1-1, with unresolved D. V gave up 0 bases and J gave up 1 base, with 9 bases separating them. CDR1 is LNHDA, CDR2 SQIVND, per germline (reference sequence). The CDR3 runs to 15 residues. CDR3 DNA: TGTGCCAGTAGTATAGATCTCGCCAGGAACACTGAAGCTTTCTTT. This translates into CASSIDLARNTEAFF.

The chain joins TRBV6-5 to TRBJ1-4; D remains ambiguous. The CDR3 has 14 amino acids. The V gene's germline CDR1 is MNHEY and CDR2 SVGAGI. The germline V and J ends were trimmed by 2 bases and 2 bases, with 6 bases remaining between them. The CDR3 loop is CASSYARTNEKLFF. CDR3 nucleotides: TGTGCCAGCAGTTACGCGAGGACTAATGAAAAACTGTTTTTT.

The rearrangement links TRBV25-1 to TRBJ2-1; the match to TRBD1 covers 10 bases. Trimming cost V 3 bases and J 8 bases; bases outside gene matches: 10. Germline V lookup: CDR1 MGHDK, CDR2 SYGVNS. The CDR3 is 16 amino acids. CDR3 bases: TGTGCCAGCAGTGATAGGCAGCGGACAGGGGGGGATGAGCAGTTCTTC. It encodes CASSDRQRTGGDEQFF.

The gene calls are TRBV5-8 and TRBJ2-3; 7 nucleotides agree with TRBD2. The germline gives CDR1 SGHTS, CDR2 YDEGEE. CDR3 length equals 16 residues. J gave up 0 bases and V 4 bases, and 8 bases lay outside the gene matches. The CDR3 spells CASSITGGTSTDTQYF. DNA of the CDR3: TGTGCCAGCAGCATAACGGGGGGAACTAGCACAGATACGCAGTATTTT.

This sequence joins TRBV30 and TRBJ1-2; D not resolved. Trimming took off 4 bases at V and 8 bases at J, with 20 bases between the two ends. Germline V gene data show CDR1 as GTSNPN and CDR2 as SVGIG (reference sequence). CDR3 length: 14 residues. The CDR3 coding sequence is TGTGCCTGGAATAGTGGAGCGCCTCATGGAGGCTACACCTTC. It is translated as CAWNSGAPHGGYTF.

This sequence joins TRBV29-1 and TRBJ1-3, with 7 bases fitting TRBD1. V dropped 4 bases and J dropped 4; count of bases not matched to a gene: 4. The CDR3 contains 13 residues. CDR1 and CDR2 (germline): SQVTM, ANQGSEA. This CDR3 reads CSVGTGRGNTIYF. Written as DNA, the CDR3 is TGCAGCGTTGGGACAGGCCGGGGAAACACCATATATTTT.

V usage is TRBV29-1 and J usage is TRBJ1-5; D is undetermined. Trimming removed 4 bases from V and 4 bases from J, with 11 bases in between. The CDR3 covers 13 residues. Germline assignment: CDR1 SQVTM and CDR2 ANQGSEA. For the CDR3, the DNA is TGCAGCGTTGCCCAGGCCCTTAATCAGCCCCAGCATTTT. This codes for CSVAQALNQPQHF.

The rearrangement joins TRBV5-5 to TRBJ1-5; tentatively, D is TRBD1 (6 bases). In germline, CDR1 is SGHKS, CDR2 YYEKEE (reference sequence). The CDR3 consists of 14 residues. Deletions cut 2 bases from V and 3 bases from J, with 9 bases between. This chain's CDR3 is CASSFDRINQPQHF. The CDR3 bases are TGTGCCAGCAGCTTTGACAGGATCAATCAGCCCCAGCATTTT.

The CDR3 reads CASSLLGDSSYEQYF. For the CDR3, the DNA is TGTGCCAGCAGCTTATTAGGGGACAGCTCCTACGAGCAGTACTTC. The V and J genes are TRBV7-6 and TRBJ2-7, with 7 bases identical to TRBD1. Trimming cost V 2 bases and J 0 bases; bases outside gene matches: 4. Germline lookup yields CDR1 SGHVS and CDR2 FNYEAQ. This CDR3 comprises 15 residues. Full variable domain (rest looked up from reference TRBV7-6 and TRBJ2-7): GAGVSQSPRYKVTKRGQDVALRCDPISGHVSLYWYRQALGQGPEFLTYFNYEAQQDKSGLPNDRFSAERPEGSISTLTIQRTEQRDSAMYRCASSLLGDSSYEQYFGPGTRLTVT.